Shown below are 18 T cell receptor beta chains from a single sample sequenced in a study of blood T cell repertoires in COVID-19. Profiled with immunoSEQ multiplex PCR; TCRdb holds only in-frame clones, not every one. This table has around 280,000 clones, around 87% appearing once. Input material: PBMCs or T cells enriched from blood (not recorded which). Receptor source: a woman between 18 and 29 years old with acute COVID-19.

The chain combines TRBV19 with TRBJ1-1, with 7 bases fitting TRBD1. Germline CDR1 LNHDA, CDR2 SQIVND (reference sequence). Unmatched junction bases numbered 6, after V lost 7 bases and J lost 1 base. The CDR3 length is 14 residues. The CDR3 DNA reads TGTGCCAGTATCGTACAGGGGTCGAACACTGAAGCTTTCTTT. This codes for CASIVQGSNTEAFF.

The CDR3 spells CASSQERGYNQPQHF. DNA of the CDR3: TGTGCCAGCAGCCAAGAAAGAGGGTACAATCAGCCCCAGCATTTT. The chain is built from TRBV4-2 and TRBJ1-5; no clear D gene. From germline, CDR1 is LGHNA and CDR2 YNFKEQ. This CDR3 has 15 residues. Trimming removed 0 bases from V and 3 bases from J, with 9 bases in between.

The chain carries TRBV18 and TRBJ2-7; 7 bases match TRBD1. Germline loops: CDR1 KGHSH, CDR2 LQKENI. The CDR3 runs to 14 residues. V lost 4 bases to trimming and J lost 0 bases; unmatched junction nucleotides: 3. The CDR3 protein is CASSLGTDSYEQYF. CDR3 in DNA: TGTGCCAGCTCACTAGGGACAGACTCCTACGAGCAGTACTTC.

The rearrangement links TRBV7-3 to TRBJ2-1; D call uncertain. Between the trimmed V and J ends, which lost 5 bases and 6 bases, there was a span of 5 bases. The CDR3 has 11 residues. Germline V lookup: CDR1 SGHTA, CDR2 FQGTGA. CDR3 DNA sequence: TGTGCCAGCAGCCCCAGCAATGAGCAGTTCTTC. Its translation is CASSPSNEQFF.

This clone has just one count. V is TRBV28 and J is TRBJ2-7, with D perhaps matching TRBD2 (5 bases). V was trimmed by 6 bases and J by 3 bases, leaving 9 bases between them. The CDR3 totals 12 residues. CDR1 and CDR2 from the germline V gene are MDHEN and SYDVKM. The CDR3 nucleotides are TGTGCCAGCAGAACCGGGATCTACGAGCAGTACTTC. This translates into CASRTGIYEQYF.

The V and J genes are TRBV10-3 and TRBJ1-4, with D maybe TRBD1 (5 bases). V was trimmed by 5 bases and J by 4 bases, leaving 11 bases between them. The CDR3 length is 14 residues. In germline, CDR1 is ENHRY, CDR2 SYGVKD. The CDR3 sequence is CAISKQAGNEKLFF. The CDR3 coding sequence is TGTGCCATCAGTAAACAGGCCGGTAATGAAAAACTGTTTTTT.

The rearrangement links TRBV20-1 to TRBJ2-5; D is undetermined. The CDR3 covers 10 residues. V lost 6 bases and J lost 2, with 4 bases in between. The germline V gene has CDR1 DFQATT and CDR2 SNEGSKA (reference sequence). The CDR3, as DNA: TGCAGTGCCAAACAAGAGACCCAGTACTTC. Its translation: CSAKQETQYF.

The chain uses TRBV4-2 and TRBJ2-7, with 8 bases fitting TRBD2. CDR1 and CDR2 (germline): LGHNA, YNFKEQ. The CDR3 length is 15 residues. V trimming: 1 base; J trimming: 2 bases; junction bases outside the gene matches: 4. CDR3 sequence reads: CASSQASGPTYEQYF. CDR3 DNA: TGTGCCAGCAGCCAAGCTAGCGGGCCGACCTACGAGCAGTACTTC.

V gene TRBV19 combines with J gene TRBJ1-2, with D hard to call. The CDR3 runs 15 residues. Trimming took 3 bases from V and 4 from J, leaving 15 bases between them. The germline CDR1 and CDR2 sequences are LNHDA and SQIVND (reference sequence). The DNA of the CDR3 is TGTGCCAGTAGTATTTCCGCCGGCGGAGCCTATGGCTACACCTTC. The encoded protein is CASSISAGGAYGYTF.

Comments on this clone: The sample holds other DNA sequences that translate to the same CDR3. The chain uses TRBV28 and TRBJ2-1; 8 positions agree with TRBD2. CDR1 MDHEN and CDR2 SYDVKM come from the germline V gene. The CDR3 extends over 14 amino acids. V shed 3 bases and J 5 bases; nucleotides not matched to a gene: 3. CDR3 sequence: CASSLSGGDNEQFF. The CDR3 nucleotides are TGTGCCAGCAGTTTGTCGGGAGGGGACAATGAGCAGTTCTTC.

The chain is built from TRBV24-1 and TRBJ2-2, with D possibly TRBD1 on 6 matching bases. The V end was cut by 5 bases, the J end by 3 bases, with 9 bases between. The CDR3 length is 14 residues. Looked up from germline, CDR1 is KGHDR and CDR2 is SFDVKD. The CDR3 DNA reads TGTGCCACCAGTGTTGCAGGGGACACCGGGGAGCTGTTTTTT. Translating gives CATSVAGDTGELFF.

In this sample, this clone turned up a few times. The CDR3 is CASSLAGAYTDTQYF. The CDR3, as DNA: TGTGCCAGCAGCTTAGCGGGAGCCTACACAGATACGCAGTATTTT. The V gene is TRBV7-9, the J gene TRBJ2-3, with D possibly matching TRBD2 (5 bases). The CDR3 contains 15 residues. Trimming shortened V by 0 bases and J by 2 bases, and 9 bases separated the two germline ends. CDR1 is SEHNR and CDR2 is FQNEAQ in the germline V gene (reference sequence). The complete variable domain, with remaining parts taken from reference TRBV7-9 and TRBJ2-3, reads DTGVSQNPRHKITKRGQNVTFRCDPISEHNRLYWYRQTLGQGPEFLTYFQNEAQLEKSRLLSDRFSAERPKGSFSTLEIQRTEQGDSAMYLCASSLAGAYTDTQYFGPGTRLTVL.

This sequence joins TRBV6-2 or TRBV6-3 and TRBJ1-5; 8 bases match TRBD1. The CDR3 consists of 15 residues. CDR1 and CDR2 (germline): MNHEY, SVGEGT. V trimming: 2 bases; J trimming: 2 bases; junction bases outside the gene matches: 2. CDR3 sequence: CASSYTGQGNQPQHF. CDR3 DNA sequence: TGTGCCAGCAGTTACACGGGACAGGGCAATCAGCCCCAGCATTTT.

The chain is built from TRBV20-1 and TRBJ2-7, with 10 bases fitting TRBD2. The CDR3 is 17 amino acids. The V segment lost 6 bases and the J segment 2 bases; nucleotides outside the gene matches: 16. Germline assignment: CDR1 DFQATT and CDR2 SNEGSKA (reference sequence). Here the CDR3 DNA reads TGCAGTGCGAGTGGGGGCCCGAGCGGGGGGGCCACCTACGAGCAGTACTTC. Its translation is CSASGGPSGGATYEQYF.

CDR3 region: CASSQLGLAGVTEQFF. In DNA form, the CDR3 reads TGCGCCAGCAGCCAATTAGGACTAGCGGGAGTCACTGAGCAGTTCTTC. V and J are TRBV4-1 and TRBJ2-1; TRBD2 aligns across 13 bases. J gave up 9 bases and V 2 bases, and 7 bases lay outside the gene matches. The CDR3 totals 16 residues. CDR1 and CDR2 (germline): MGHRA, YSYEKL.

This chain joins TRBV5-1 and TRBJ2-1; unclear D gene. Trimming removed 5 bases at V and 14 bases at J, with 5 bases between. The CDR3 totals 8 residues. Per the germline V gene, CDR1 is SGHRS and CDR2 is YFSETQ. This CDR3 reads CASRSEFF. The CDR3 DNA is TGCGCCAGCAGGTCCGAGTTCTTC. Variable domain in full (rest from reference TRBV5-1 and TRBJ2-1): KAGVTQTPRYLIKTRGQQVTLSCSPISGHRSVSWYQQTPGQGLQFLFEYFSETQRNKGNFPGRFSGRQFSNSRSEMNVSTLELGDSALYLCASRSEFFGPGTRLTVL.

The V call is TRBV4-1, the J call TRBJ2-7, with a tentative D call TRBD2 (6 bases). Germline V lookup: CDR1 MGHRA, CDR2 YSYEKL. Deletions cut 1 base from V and 3 bases from J, with 13 bases between. The CDR3 loop spans 15 amino acids. For the CDR3, the DNA is TGCGCCAGCAGCCAAGTCATGCAGGAGGGCTACGAGCAGTACTTC. Protein product: CASSQVMQEGYEQYF.

The gene calls are TRBV12-5 and TRBJ1-1, with D possibly being TRBD1 (6 bases). V shed 3 bases and J shed 4 bases, with 18 bases lying between them. CDR1 is LGHNT and CDR2 is FRNRAP in the germline V gene. The CDR3 is 16 amino acids. DNA of the CDR3: TGTGCTAGTGGTTTAACCCGAACAGGGTTCGGCACTGAAGCTTTCTTT. Translated, it gives CASGLTRTGFGTEAFF.